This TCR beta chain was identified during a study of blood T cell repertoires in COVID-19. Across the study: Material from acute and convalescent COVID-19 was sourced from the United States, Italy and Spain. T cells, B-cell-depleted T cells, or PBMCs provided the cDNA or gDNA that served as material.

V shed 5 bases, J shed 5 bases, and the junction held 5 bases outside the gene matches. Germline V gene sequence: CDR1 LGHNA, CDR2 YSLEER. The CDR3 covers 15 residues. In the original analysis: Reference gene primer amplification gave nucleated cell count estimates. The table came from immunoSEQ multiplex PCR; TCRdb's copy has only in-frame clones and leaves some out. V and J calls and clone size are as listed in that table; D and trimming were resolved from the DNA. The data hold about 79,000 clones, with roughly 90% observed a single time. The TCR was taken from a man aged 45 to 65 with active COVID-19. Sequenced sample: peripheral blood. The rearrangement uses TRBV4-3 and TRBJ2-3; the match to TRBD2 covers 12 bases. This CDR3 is CASSASGGARDTQYF. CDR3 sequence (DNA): TGCGCCAGCAGCGCTAGCGGGGGGGCCCGAGATACGCAGTATTTT.